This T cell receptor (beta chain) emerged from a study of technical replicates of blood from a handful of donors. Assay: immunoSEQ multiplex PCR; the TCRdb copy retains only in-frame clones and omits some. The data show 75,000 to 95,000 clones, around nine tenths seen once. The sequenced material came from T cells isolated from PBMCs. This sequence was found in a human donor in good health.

The CDR3 spells CASSWVADRPGDEQFF. The CDR3, as DNA: TGCGCCAGCAGCTGGGTAGCGGACCGGCCTGGCGATGAGCAGTTCTTC. The chain combines TRBV5-1 with TRBJ2-1; tentatively, D is TRBD2 (6 bases). The CDR3 contains 16 residues. Germline lookup yields CDR1 SGHRS and CDR2 YFSETQ. Trimming took off 3 bases at V and 8 bases at J, with 21 bases between the two ends. The full variable domain, completed using reference TRBV5-1 and TRBJ2-1, is KAGVTQTPRYLIKTRGQQVTLSCSPISGHRSVSWYQQTPGQGLQFLFEYFSETQRNKGNFPGRFSGRQFSNSRSEMNVSTLELGDSALYLCASSWVADRPGDEQFFGPGTRLTVL.